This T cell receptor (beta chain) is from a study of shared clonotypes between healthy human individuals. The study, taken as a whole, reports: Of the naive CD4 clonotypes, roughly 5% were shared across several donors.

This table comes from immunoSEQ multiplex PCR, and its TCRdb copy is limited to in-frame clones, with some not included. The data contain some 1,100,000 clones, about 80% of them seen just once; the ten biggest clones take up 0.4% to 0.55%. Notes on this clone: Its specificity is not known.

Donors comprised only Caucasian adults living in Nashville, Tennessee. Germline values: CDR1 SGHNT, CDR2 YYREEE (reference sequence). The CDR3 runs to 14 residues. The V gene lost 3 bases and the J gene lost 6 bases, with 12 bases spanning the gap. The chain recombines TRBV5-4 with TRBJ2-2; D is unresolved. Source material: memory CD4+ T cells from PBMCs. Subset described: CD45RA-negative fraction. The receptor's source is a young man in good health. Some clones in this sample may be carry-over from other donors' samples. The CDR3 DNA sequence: TGTGCCAGCAGCTCGGCTAAAGGTGCCGGGGAGCTGTTTTTT. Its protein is CASSSAKGAGELFF.